The rows below give T cell receptor beta chains drawn from one sample of a study of cytomegalovirus exposure and HLA in healthy donors. Method: immunoSEQ multiplex PCR; TCRdb's copy keeps in-frame clones and lacks some. The table shows about 300,000 clones, with roughly 88% occurring only once. Sequencing used PBMCs. These TCRs come from a man aged 35-49 years in good health and CMV-seropositive. CDR3s include the opening cysteine and the closing phenylalanine or tryptophan. Each record gives: clone size, V gene, J gene, D gene, CDR3 protein, CDR3 DNA. A D gene is named only where the DNA matches it firmly. Rows give clone size only sometimes, using once, few, many, or a class for an expanded clone.

>.|TRBV6-6|TRBJ2-5|.
CASSYPPAGFPETQYF
TGTGCCAGCAGTTACCCCCCTGCAGGGTTCCCAGAGACCCAGTACTTC
>.|TRBV5-1|TRBJ2-7|.
CASSLRERSYEQYF
TGCGCCAGCAGCTTGAGGGAGCGCTCCTACGAGCAGTACTTC
>.|TRBV4-3|TRBJ2-1|.
CASSQVRQAYNEQFF
TGCGCCAGCAGCCAAGTCCGGCAGGCATACAATGAGCAGTTCTTC
>.|TRBV6-1|TRBJ2-7|.
CASILPGQTAYEQYF
TGTGCCAGCATCCTCCCCGGACAGACGGCCTACGAGCAGTACTTC
>.|TRBV6-4|TRBJ2-1|.
CASSDSVRSGQFF
TGTGCCAGCAGTGACTCCGTTAGAAGCGGGCAGTTCTTC
>.|TRBV14|TRBJ2-1|.
CASSPGVRGEQFF
TGTGCCAGCAGTCCAGGGGTCCGGGGTGAGCAGTTCTTC
>.|TRBV28|TRBJ2-7|TRBD1
CASSPYTGTGVYEQYF
TGTGCCAGCAGTCCCTACACCGGGACAGGGGTCTACGAGCAGTACTTC
>.|TRBV28|TRBJ2-7|.
CASREGGRNLPPYEQYF
TGTGCCAGCAGGGAGGGGGGGCGGAATTTACCCCCCTACGAGCAGTACTTC
>.|TRBV19|TRBJ1-5|.
CASTKEFNQPQHF
TGTGCCAGTACAAAGGAGTTCAATCAGCCCCAGCATTTT
>few|TRBV28|TRBJ1-5|TRBD1
CASSLGTAASNQPQHF
TGTGCCAGCAGTCTTGGGACAGCTGCTAGCAATCAGCCCCAGCATTTT
>once|TRBV29-1|TRBJ2-4|.
CSGRSVLAKNIQYF
TGCAGCGGGAGATCAGTACTAGCCAAAAACATTCAGTACTTC
>.|TRBV19|TRBJ1-2|.
CASSIAERPGYGYTF
TGTGCCAGTAGTATAGCGGAACGGCCAGGCTACGGCTACACCTTC
>.|TRBV10-2|TRBJ2-7|TRBD1
CASSEQSGGFDEQYF
TGCGCCAGCAGTGAGCAGTCAGGGGGCTTCGACGAGCAGTACTTC
>.|TRBV11-2|TRBJ2-1|.
CASRSGYNEQFF
TGTGCCAGCAGATCAGGGTACAATGAGCAGTTCTTC
>.|TRBV19|TRBJ2-3|TRBD2
CASNRAGLAENTDTQYF
TGTGCCAGTAACCGGGCGGGTCTAGCGGAGAACACAGATACGCAGTATTTT
>.|TRBV27|TRBJ1-1|.
CASSLNGGLIDEAFF
TGTGCCAGCAGTTTAAACGGGGGTCTTATCGATGAAGCTTTCTTT
>.|TRBV11-1|TRBJ1-1|.
CASTPSGNTEAFF
TGTGCCAGCACTCCTTCGGGGAACACTGAAGCTTTCTTT
>.|TRBV7-9|TRBJ1-6|.
CASSGHPQGGYSPLHF
TGTGCCAGCAGCGGCCACCCACAGGGTGGTTATTCACCCCTCCACTTT
>.|TRBV7-3|TRBJ2-3|TRBD2
CASSPGSGTSDTQYF
TGTGCCAGCAGCCCCGGTAGCGGGACCTCAGATACGCAGTATTTT
>.|TRBV7-9|TRBJ1-2|TRBD1
CASSVTGTGNYGYTF
TGTGCCAGCAGCGTAACCGGGACAGGGAACTATGGCTACACCTTC
>.|TRBV4-1|TRBJ1-1|.
CASSQEGLGGYLTEAFF
TGCGCCAGCAGCCAAGAGGGGTTGGGAGGCTACCTCACTGAAGCTTTCTTT
>.|TRBV18|TRBJ2-7|.
CASSQQSSYEQYF
TGTGCCAGCTCCCAACAGAGCTCCTACGAGCAGTACTTC
>few|TRBV29-1|TRBJ1-1|.
CSVEDRGGDAFF
TGCAGCGTTGAAGATCGAGGAGGAGACGCTTTCTTT
>.|TRBV29-1|TRBJ2-7|.
CSVEQDYEQYF
TGCAGCGTTGAACAGGACTACGAGCAGTACTTC
>.|TRBV7-9|TRBJ2-7|.
CSSTADSYEQYF
TGTTCCAGCACCGCGGACAGCTACGAGCAGTACTTC
>.|TRBV4-1|TRBJ2-5|TRBD1
CASSQGSGAAGGLQETQYF
TGCGCCAGCAGCCAAGGATCGGGGGCGGCAGGGGGCCTCCAAGAGACCCAGTACTTC
>.|TRBV2|TRBJ2-7|TRBD2
CASSPRTSGRYEQYF
TGTGCCAGCAGTCCTCGGACTAGCGGGAGGTACGAGCAGTACTTC
>.|TRBV5-1|TRBJ2-7|TRBD1
CASSGGRGLHEQYF
TGCGCCAGCAGTGGAGGCAGGGGGCTACACGAGCAGTACTTC
>.|TRBV4-1|TRBJ2-5|TRBD2
CASSLGLAGTETQYF
TGCGCCAGCAGCTTGGGACTAGCGGGAACAGAGACCCAGTACTTC
>.|TRBV19|TRBJ1-1|TRBD1
CASSIGTGNWNTEAFF
TGTGCCAGTAGTATAGGGACAGGGAATTGGAACACTGAAGCTTTCTTT
>.|TRBV2|TRBJ1-2|TRBD1
CASRDDRGGNYGYTF
TGTGCCAGCAGGGACGACAGGGGGGGGAACTATGGCTACACCTTC
>.|TRBV5-1|TRBJ2-3|.
CASSLDGTSSDTQYF
TGCGCCAGCAGCTTGGATGGGACAAGTTCAGATACGCAGTATTTT
>few|TRBV6-5|TRBJ2-7|.
CASSPRGVHEQYF
TGTGCCAGCAGCCCCAGGGGGGTCCACGAGCAGTACTTC
>.|TRBV28|TRBJ1-2|.
CASSLRRDYGYTF
TGTGCCAGCAGTTTGAGGCGGGACTATGGCTACACCTTC
>.|TRBV27|TRBJ2-5|TRBD2
CASRAAGVGETQYF
TGTGCCAGCAGGGCAGCGGGAGTGGGAGAGACCCAGTACTTC
>.|TRBV7-2|TRBJ1-2|TRBD1
CASSPPINTGVGGYTF
TGTGCCAGCAGCCCGCCGATAAATACAGGGGTAGGTGGCTACACCTTC
>.|TRBV7-3|TRBJ2-1|TRBD2
CASSSGLAGAGEQFF
TGTGCCAGCAGCTCGGGACTAGCGGGAGCAGGTGAGCAGTTCTTC
>.|TRBV7-9|TRBJ2-7|TRBD1
CASSLFRGQADEQYF
TGTGCCAGCAGCTTATTTAGGGGACAGGCCGACGAGCAGTACTTC
>.|TRBV27|TRBJ1-2|.
CASSFRRGTYGYTF
TGTGCCAGCAGTTTCAGGCGGGGGACATATGGCTACACCTTC
>.|TRBV30|TRBJ2-3|.
CAWTPGHSTDTQYF
TGTGCCTGGACCCCAGGGCATAGCACAGATACGCAGTATTTT
>.|TRBV28|TRBJ1-4|.
CASSLWRWEKLFF
TGTGCCAGCAGTTTGTGGCGGTGGGAAAAACTGTTTTTT
>.|TRBV9|TRBJ2-7|TRBD1
CASSVGPFTGVEQYF
TGTGCCAGCAGCGTAGGCCCCTTCACAGGGGTCGAGCAGTACTTC
>once|TRBV15|TRBJ1-5|.
CATSRDKGGNQPQHF
TGTGCCACCAGCAGAGATAAGGGAGGCAATCAGCCCCAGCATTTT
>.|TRBV18|TRBJ1-4|TRBD1
CASSDDRAMRKLFF
TGTGCCAGCTCAGATGACAGGGCAATGAGGAAACTGTTTTTT
>.|TRBV5-1|TRBJ2-7|TRBD1
CASSRGTGEIYEQYF
TGCGCCAGCAGCAGAGGGACAGGGGAGATCTACGAGCAGTACTTC
>.|TRBV14|TRBJ2-1|.
CASSLGGRSPVTFF
TGTGCCAGCAGCCTAGGAGGTCGGTCCCCTGTAACGTTCTTC
>.|TRBV14|TRBJ2-1|TRBD2
CASSQVSGRSDEQFF
TGTGCCAGCAGCCAAGTTAGCGGGAGATCCGATGAGCAGTTCTTC
>.|TRBV6-1|TRBJ2-1|TRBD1
CAGARDRVNNEQFF
TGTGCCGGCGCCCGGGACAGGGTAAACAATGAGCAGTTCTTC
>.|TRBV7-9|TRBJ1-1|TRBD1
CASSPRTGGAFF
TGTGCCAGCAGCCCGCGGACAGGCGGCGCTTTCTTT
>.|TRBV7-7|TRBJ2-1|TRBD1
CASSLRRRGLRNEQFF
TGTGCTAGCAGCTTGAGGCGCAGGGGGCTGAGGAATGAGCAGTTCTTC
>.|TRBV12-5|TRBJ1-1|.
CASAPGGYTEAFF
TGTGCTAGTGCCCCCGGAGGGTACACTGAAGCTTTCTTT
>.|TRBV27|TRBJ2-3|.
CASSSPSRRADTQYF
TGTGCCAGCAGTTCGCCATCCCGACGGGCAGATACGCAGTATTTT
>.|TRBV9|TRBJ2-1|TRBD2
CASSGTGTSVSSYNEQFF
TGTGCCAGCAGCGGAACCGGGACTAGCGTGAGCTCCTACAATGAGCAGTTCTTC
>.|TRBV10-3|TRBJ2-2|TRBD2
CAISESGRVTGELFF
TGTGCCATCAGTGAGTCAGGGAGGGTCACCGGGGAGCTGTTTTTT
>.|TRBV18|TRBJ1-3|.
CASSPEGSRGNTIYF
TGTGCCAGCTCGCCCGAAGGGAGCCGGGGAAACACCATATATTTT
>.|TRBV28|TRBJ2-7|.
CASRFTGTNYEQYF
TGTGCCAGCAGGTTCACCGGGACAAACTACGAGCAGTACTTC
>.|TRBV9|TRBJ2-3|.
CASSVGPGNKDTQYF
TGTGCCAGCAGCGTGGGGCCTGGGAATAAAGATACGCAGTATTTT
>.|TRBV5-1|TRBJ2-7|TRBD2
CASSWGLADSYEQYF
TGCGCCAGCAGTTGGGGACTAGCGGATTCCTACGAGCAGTACTTC
>once|TRBV27|TRBJ2-7|TRBD1
CASSLAPGGYEQYF
TGTGCCAGCAGTTTAGCCCCAGGGGGCTACGAGCAGTACTTC